In this sample, the clone carrying this TCR beta chain turned up a few times. Original methodology: Reference gene primer amplification yielded estimated nucleated cell counts. Libraries were prepared by immunoSEQ multiplex PCR; TCRdb keeps only in-frame clonotypes and omits some of them. V and J calls plus clone size are reproduced from that table; the DNA served to infer D and trimming. The sample has about 100,000 clones, roughly 79% seen once. The data derive from a study of blood T cell repertoires in COVID-19. V dropped 3 bases and J dropped 6 bases, with 14 bases sitting between them. CDR1 LGHDT and CDR2 YNNKEL come from the germline V gene (reference sequence). The CDR3 sequence is 14 residues long.

The chain joins TRBV3-1 (or the pseudogene TRBV3-2) to TRBJ1-2, with D maybe TRBD1 (5 bases). The sequence came from a man in his 70s with active or convalescent COVID-19. The sample comprised peripheral blood. In DNA form, the CDR3 reads TGTGCCAGCAGCCAGCACATAGGGGCGGATGGCTACACCTTC. This sequence encodes CASSQHIGADGYTF.